Following are 17 T cell receptor beta chains from one sample sequenced in a study of cytomegalovirus exposure and HLA in healthy donors. Sequencing used immunoSEQ multiplex PCR; TCRdb keeps in-frame clones, though not all of them. The sample consists of fewer than 120,000 clones, approximately 89% of them appearing once. The sequenced sample consisted of PBMCs. Receptors originate from a woman between 18 and 29 years old in good health and CMV-seronegative.

This clone was counted once. The chain recombines TRBV5-5 with TRBJ2-7; 9 bases fit TRBD1. Germline loops: CDR1 SGHKS, CDR2 YYEKEE (reference sequence). With 3 bases clipped from V and 12 bases from J, the junction kept 4 bases outside the gene matches. The CDR3 is 11 residues long. The DNA for the CDR3 is TGTGCCAGCAGCTCCACAGGGGGCCTGTACTTC. This translates into CASSSTGGLYF.

This chain connects TRBV13 to TRBJ2-5; 7 nucleotides agree with TRBD2. V gave up 9 bases and J gave up 5 bases; unmatched junction bases: 6. Germline V gives CDR1 PRHDT, CDR2 FYEKMQ (reference sequence). The length of the CDR3 is 12 residues. DNA for the CDR3: TGTGCCAGAGCTAGCGGACCCGAGACCCAGTACTTC. It is translated as CARASGPETQYF.

The chain employs TRBV4-3 and TRBJ1-6, with D perhaps matching TRBD1 (5 bases). The CDR3 is made up of 15 amino acids. The ends were cut back, 6 bases at V and 1 base at J, with 10 bases in the middle. Per germline, CDR1 LGHNA and CDR2 YSLEER. CDR3 DNA sequence: TGCGCCAGCAGTCTAAGACAGTCCTATAATTCACCCCTCCACTTT. Protein sequence: CASSLRQSYNSPLHF.

The genes are TRBV5-4 and TRBJ1-2; TRBD1 agrees at 8 bases. V was clipped by 3 bases and J by 7 bases; unmatched bases: 5. Germline V gives CDR1 SGHNT, CDR2 YYREEE (reference sequence). The CDR3 is made up of 13 amino acids. The CDR3, as DNA: TGTGCCAGCAGCTCGGACAGGGAGGGTGGCTACACCTTC. This translates into CASSSDREGGYTF.

The genes are TRBV7-9 and TRBJ2-1; unclear D gene. The CDR3 spans 15 residues. The germline V gene encodes CDR1 SEHNR and CDR2 FQNEAQ (reference sequence). Trimming removed 3 bases from V and 3 bases from J, with 12 bases in between. The CDR3 loop is CASSFVGGFYNEQFF. Written as DNA, the CDR3 is TGTGCCAGCAGCTTCGTTGGCGGTTTCTACAATGAGCAGTTCTTC. The variable domain in full, completed from reference TRBV7-9 and TRBJ2-1, reads DTGVSQNPRHKITKRGQNVTFRCDPISEHNRLYWYRQTLGQGPEFLTYFQNEAQLEKSRLLSDRFSAERPKGSFSTLEIQRTEQGDSAMYLCASSFVGGFYNEQFFGPGTRLTVL.

This chain joins TRBV18 and TRBJ1-4, with 10 positions matching TRBD1. CDR1 KGHSH and CDR2 LQKENI come from the germline V gene. J was trimmed by 4 bases and V by 5 bases; bases with no gene match: 7. The CDR3 covers 16 residues. The CDR3 DNA sequence: TGTGCCAGCTCATCGGGACAGGGGATCAATAATGAAAAACTGTTTTTT. It is translated as CASSSGQGINNEKLFF.

This chain links TRBV11-2 with TRBJ2-5, with 8 bases that match TRBD2. Looked up from germline, CDR1 is SGHAT and CDR2 is FQNNGV. After removal of 3 bases from V and 6 bases from J, the junction contained 3 bases not matched to a gene. This CDR3 comprises 13 residues. CDR3 coding DNA: TGTGCCAGCAGCTTGGGACTAGTAAAGACCCAGTACTTC. It translates to CASSLGLVKTQYF.

This clone was observed once. The rearrangement joins TRBV11-2 to TRBJ2-1; 10 bases agree with TRBD2. The CDR3 length is 14 residues. V was clipped by 8 bases and J by 9 bases; unmatched bases: 10. Germline V gene data show CDR1 as SGHAT and CDR2 as FQNNGV. DNA for the CDR3: TGTGCCAGCGGTCAGGGGTCTAGCGGGGGTGAGCAGTTCTTC. Its translation: CASGQGSSGGEQFF.

The rearrangement joins TRBV5-1 to TRBJ2-3; 8 bases line up with TRBD2. Germline V CDR1 and CDR2: SGHRS, YFSETQ. Unmatched junction bases numbered 9, after V lost 6 bases and J lost 6 bases. This CDR3 spans 14 amino acids. This CDR3 is CASISGIAGDTQYF. Written as DNA, the CDR3 is TGCGCCAGCATCAGCGGAATAGCGGGGGATACGCAGTATTTT.

This clone has a single count. The chain is built from TRBV4-3 and TRBJ2-1; D is perhaps TRBD1 (7 bases). Trimming stripped 0 bases from V and 2 bases from J, with 14 bases between. CDR3 length equals 17 residues. Germline V gene sequence: CDR1 LGHNA, CDR2 YSLEER. In DNA, the CDR3 is TGCGCCAGCAGCCAAGATATGCGGGACAGCCCCTACAATGAGCAGTTCTTC. Its translation is CASSQDMRDSPYNEQFF.

The chain recombines TRBV11-2 with TRBJ1-4, with TRBD1 identical over 7 bases. CDR3 size: 17 residues. Germline V gives CDR1 SGHAT, CDR2 FQNNGV. V was pared by 5 bases and J by 4 bases, with 13 bases of the junction left unmatched. The DNA for the CDR3 is TGTGCCAGCAGCCCAGGGACAGACCCTCACCGTAATGAAAAACTGTTTTTT. Its translation: CASSPGTDPHRNEKLFF.

The chain uses TRBV23-1 and TRBJ2-7; TRBD1 matches at 8 bases. TRBV23-1 is annotated as an ORF whose role is uncertain. CDR3 length: 16 amino acids. V shed 7 bases and J 3 bases; nucleotides not matched to a gene: 14. CDR3 in amino acids: CASTYKSRDRLYEQYF. The CDR3 nucleotides are TGCGCCAGCACCTACAAGAGCCGGGACAGGCTCTACGAGCAGTACTTC.

The chain employs TRBV9 and TRBJ2-5; TRBD2 is a possible D gene (6 bases). Germline CDR1 reads SGDLS; CDR2 reads YYNGEE. Trimming left V 1 base short and J 4 bases short, with 11 bases between. This CDR3 has 14 residues. The CDR3 spells CASSVPGAAETQYF. The CDR3 DNA is TGTGCCAGCAGCGTACCGGGAGCGGCAGAGACCCAGTACTTC.

The chain employs TRBV7-2 and TRBJ2-1; weak D call: TRBD1 (6 bases). The CDR3 spans 14 residues. Germline assignment: CDR1 SGHTA and CDR2 FQGNSA. Trimming cost V 1 base and J 2 bases, with 6 bases left between them. CDR3: CASSLEGAYNEQFF. CDR3 in DNA: TGTGCCAGCAGCTTAGAGGGGGCCTACAATGAGCAGTTCTTC. Variable domain in full (rest from reference TRBV7-2 and TRBJ2-1): GAGVSQSPSNKVTEKGKDVELRCDPISGHTALYWYRQSLGQGLEFLIYFQGNSAPDKSGLPSDRFSAERTGGSVSTLTIQRTQQEDSAVYLCASSLEGAYNEQFFGPGTRLTVL.

This chain connects TRBV6-1 to TRBJ2-1; 16 positions agree with TRBD2. The germline CDR1 and CDR2 sequences are MNHNS and SASEGT. V was clipped by 2 bases and J by 7 bases; unmatched bases: 14. The CDR3 runs 20 residues. CDR3 DNA sequence: TGTGCCAGCAGTGAATATGGGGGAATTCCGGGACTAGCGGGAGGGAATGAGCAGTTCTTC. This translates into CASSEYGGIPGLAGGNEQFF.

The table lists this clone with a few counts. CDR3 protein: CASRTGRSSGANVLTF. The CDR3 nucleotides read TGTGCCAGCCGGACAGGCCGTTCCTCTGGGGCCAACGTCCTGACTTTC. V gene TRBV21-1 combines with J gene TRBJ2-6; TRBD1 is taken as the D call from the table, unchecked against the DNA. TRBV21-1 is recorded as a pseudogene. The CDR3 length is 16 residues.

This chain links TRBV7-9 with TRBJ1-5; D remains unclear. This CDR3 region has 13 residues. Looked up from germline, CDR1 is SEHNR and CDR2 is FQNEAQ (reference sequence). V lost 5 bases to trimming and J lost 4 bases, with 9 bases between them. CDR3 sequence (DNA): TGTGCCAGCAGCATTGAGGAAAATCAGCCCCAGCATTTT. Translated: CASSIEENQPQHF.